Following are 11 T cell receptor beta chains from one sample sequenced in a study of T cell responses to AZD1222 COVID-19 vaccine. Some clones are missing from TCRdb's copy, which holds only in-frame ones; the method was immunoSEQ multiplex PCR. The repertoire holds some 95,000 clones, with around 92% as singletons. The input for sequencing was peripheral blood, taken on day 0 of MenACWY control vaccination. The receptors were gathered from an adult in good health.

CDR3 loop: CASRDSGQGYHEQYF. CDR3 coding DNA: TGTGCCAGTAGGGACTCGGGACAGGGGTACCACGAGCAGTACTTC. The V and J genes are TRBV19 and TRBJ2-7; 10 bases fit TRBD1. The germline V gene has CDR1 LNHDA and CDR2 SQIVND (reference sequence). The CDR3 length is 15 residues. The ends lost 6 bases at V and 5 bases at J; junction bases unmatched: 10.

The count of this clone is one. V usage is TRBV2 and J usage is TRBJ2-1, with 8 bases lining up with TRBD1. CDR3 length: 15 residues. The germline CDR1 and CDR2 sequences are SNHLY and FYNNEI. V was clipped by 7 bases and J by 0 bases; unmatched bases: 5. The CDR3 region is CASTLDRVSYNEQFF. The DNA for the CDR3 is TGTGCCAGCACCCTGGACAGGGTCTCCTACAATGAGCAGTTCTTC.

The chain is built from TRBV4-3 and TRBJ2-3, with D possibly TRBD2 on 5 matching bases. Germline V gene sequence: CDR1 LGHNA, CDR2 YSLEER. This CDR3 is built from 16 residues. Trimming pared 4 bases from V and 0 bases from J, leaving 14 bases between. CDR3 residues: CASSPGLTKSTDTQYF. DNA for the CDR3: TGCGCCAGCAGCCCCGGACTGACGAAAAGCACAGATACGCAGTATTTT.

J is TRBJ2-3 and V is TRBV5-1, with D unclear. The CDR3 is made up of 13 amino acids. Germline CDR1 SGHRS, CDR2 YFSETQ. The germline V and J ends were trimmed by 4 bases and 5 bases, with 11 bases remaining between them. The CDR3: CASSLIGEDTQYF. The DNA for the CDR3 is TGCGCCAGCAGCCTTATCGGAGAAGATACGCAGTATTTT.

V and J are TRBV10-1 and TRBJ1-1; no clear D. There are 13 residues in the CDR3. CDR1 and CDR2 (germline): WNHNN, SYGVQD (reference sequence). Trimming took 4 bases from V and 0 from J, leaving 6 bases between them. In nucleotides, the CDR3 is TGCGCCAGCAGTGCGAAGATGAACACTGAAGCTTTCTTT. Translated: CASSAKMNTEAFF.

The chain recombines TRBV18 with TRBJ1-2; D remains unclear. The germline V gene encodes CDR1 KGHSH and CDR2 LQKENI. V was shortened by 3 bases and J by 0 bases, with 23 bases between the two germline ends. This CDR3 is 19 amino acids long. CDR3 DNA sequence: TGTGCCAGCTCACCCCTCCTGGCAGTACGAGTATCAGCTAACTATGGCTACACCTTC. Translation: CASSPLLAVRVSANYGYTF.

This sequence joins TRBV6-6 and TRBJ2-7, with 8 nucleotides matching TRBD2. V shed 2 bases, J shed 4 bases, and the junction held 7 bases outside the gene matches. Looked up from germline, CDR1 is MNHNY and CDR2 is SVGAGI (reference sequence). The CDR3 is 15 residues long. CDR3: CASSYPGLARYEQYF. The CDR3 DNA sequence: TGTGCCAGCAGTTACCCCGGACTAGCAAGGTACGAGCAGTACTTC.

The rearrangement links TRBV5-5 to TRBJ1-3; 10 nucleotides match TRBD1. The V gene's germline CDR1 is SGHKS and CDR2 YYEKEE (reference sequence). Trimming removed 0 bases from V and 3 bases from J; junction bases left unmatched: 3. The CDR3 runs to 16 residues. The CDR3: CASSLAGQGYGNTIYF. As DNA, the CDR3 is TGTGCCAGCAGCTTGGCGGGACAGGGGTATGGAAACACCATATATTTT.

The chain combines TRBV5-1 with TRBJ1-1; D is unclear. V was pared by 0 bases and J by 0 bases, with 9 bases between. The CDR3 loop spans 15 amino acids. Germline assignment: CDR1 SGHRS and CDR2 YFSETQ. The CDR3 protein is CASSLEVDLNTEAFF. The CDR3 DNA is TGCGCCAGCAGCTTGGAGGTGGACCTGAACACTGAAGCTTTCTTT.

V and J are TRBV3-1 (or the pseudogene TRBV3-2) and TRBJ2-4, with D unresolved. Germline lookup yields CDR1 LGHDT and CDR2 YNNKEL (reference sequence). This CDR3 region has 14 residues. Trimming removed 1 base from V and 6 bases from J, with 10 bases in between. This CDR3 is CASSQGGSLNIQYF. The DNA for the CDR3 is TGTGCCAGCAGCCAAGGAGGTAGCTTAAACATTCAGTACTTC.

This clone was detected only once. The J gene is TRBJ2-1, the V gene TRBV6-5; 7 nucleotides align to TRBD1. The CDR3 length is 15 residues. The V segment lost 2 bases and the J segment 7 bases; nucleotides outside the gene matches: 8. Germline CDR1 is MNHEY and CDR2 is SVGAGI. The CDR3 protein is CASSYRGGSLNEQFF. DNA of the CDR3: TGTGCCAGCAGTTACAGAGGGGGCAGTTTGAATGAGCAGTTCTTC.